Listed here are 31 T cell receptor beta chains from one sample, sequenced in a study of cytomegalovirus exposure and HLA in healthy donors. It was with 60 Vbeta and 13 Jbeta primers that the PCR ran. Profiled with immunoSEQ multiplex PCR; TCRdb holds only in-frame clones, not every one. Here the sample spans approximately 170,000 clones, 79% being singletons. The specimen sequenced was PBMCs. The receptors come from a woman under 30 in good health and CMV-seronegative.

The chain joins TRBV27 to TRBJ1-5; no clear D. Germline-derived CDR1 and CDR2 are MNHEY and SMNVEV (reference sequence). The CDR3 spans 14 residues. V lost 3 bases, J lost 2 bases, and 8 bases lay in between. The CDR3 here is CASSLARGNQPQHF. The CDR3 coding sequence is TGTGCCAGCAGTTTGGCTAGAGGCAATCAGCCCCAGCATTTT.

This sequence joins TRBV7-2 and TRBJ1-2, with TRBD1 as a possible D gene (5 bases). V lost 0 bases and J 8 bases, leaving 16 bases between the germline ends. This CDR3 is built from 15 residues. Germline V gene lookup returns CDR1 SGHTA and CDR2 FQGNSA. CDR3 bases: TGTGCCAGCAGCTTAGCTCCTAGTCGGGGGAGAGGCTACACCTTC. Protein sequence: CASSLAPSRGRGYTF.

This clone was counted once. The chain uses TRBV9 and TRBJ2-7; 12 bases are a match to TRBD2. In germline, CDR1 is SGDLS, CDR2 YYNGEE. Germline trimming cut 3 bases from V and 7 bases from J; bases unmatched to any gene: 11. The CDR3 contains 16 residues. The CDR3 nucleotides read TGTGCCAGCAGCGCGCCTCTAGCGGGAGGGCGAGGGGAGCAGTACTTC. Its translation is CASSAPLAGGRGEQYF.

The chain joins TRBV28 to TRBJ2-1, with D possibly matching TRBD2 (6 bases). V lost 9 bases, J lost 4 bases, and 13 bases lay in between. The CDR3 is made up of 13 amino acids. From germline, CDR1 is MDHEN and CDR2 SYDVKM. The CDR3 DNA follows: TGTGCCAGTTCGATAGGAGGGTACAATGAGCAGTTCTTC. Translating gives CASSIGGYNEQFF. The variable domain in full, with the rest retrieved from reference TRBV28 and TRBJ2-1, is DVKVTQSSRYLVKRTGEKVFLECVQDMDHENMFWYRQDPGLGLRLIYFSYDVKMKEKGDIPEGYSVSREKKERFSLILESASTNQTSMYLCASSIGGYNEQFFGPGTRLTVL.

V gene TRBV28 combines with J gene TRBJ2-7, with D perhaps matching TRBD2 (5 bases). V gave up 4 bases and J gave up 1 base, with 14 bases separating them. The CDR3 consists of 15 residues. CDR1 MDHEN and CDR2 SYDVKM come from the germline V gene. CDR3 sequence: CASSSLGRNSYEQYF. CDR3 nucleotide sequence: TGTGCCAGCAGTTCCCTAGGGAGAAATTCCTACGAGCAGTACTTC. Looking up the rest from reference TRBV28 and TRBJ2-7 gives the full variable domain: DVKVTQSSRYLVKRTGEKVFLECVQDMDHENMFWYRQDPGLGLRLIYFSYDVKMKEKGDIPEGYSVSREKKERFSLILESASTNQTSMYLCASSSLGRNSYEQYFGPGTRLTVT.

This clone has just a few counts. This sequence joins TRBV19 and TRBJ1-1, with TRBD1 identical over 9 bases. Trimming at V came to 5 bases and at J to 7 bases, leaving 5 bases not matched to a gene. The CDR3 spans 13 residues. Germline values: CDR1 LNHDA, CDR2 SQIVND (reference sequence). The CDR3 here is CASSYRDRVEAFF. The DNA for the CDR3 is TGTGCCAGTAGTTACCGGGACAGGGTTGAAGCTTTCTTT.

This chain joins TRBV11-2 and TRBJ2-5; TRBD2 agrees at 8 bases. J was trimmed by 4 bases and V by 1 base; bases with no gene match: 8. The CDR3 spans 16 residues. The germline CDR1 and CDR2 sequences are SGHAT and FQNNGV. CDR3 residues: CASSLAGGGPGETQYF. The CDR3 DNA reads as TGTGCCAGCAGCTTAGCGGGCGGGGGGCCGGGAGAGACCCAGTACTTC.

The chain carries TRBV6-5 and TRBJ1-1; D uncertain. Germline V gives CDR1 MNHEY, CDR2 SVGAGI. The CDR3 totals 15 residues. Trimming took 2 bases from V and 1 from J, leaving 11 bases between them. CDR3 protein: CASSYLTAKNTEAFF. Here the CDR3 DNA reads TGTGCCAGCAGTTACCTCACAGCCAAGAACACTGAAGCTTTCTTT.

This chain uses TRBV6-6 with TRBJ1-4; D gene ambiguous. The CDR3 length is 15 residues. Germline lookup yields CDR1 MNHNY and CDR2 SVGAGI (reference sequence). Trimming left V 5 bases short and J 0 bases short, with 10 bases between. The CDR3 nucleotides read TGTGCCAGCAGTCGAGATGGAGCAACTAATGAAAAACTGTTTTTT. Its protein is CASSRDGATNEKLFF.

In this sample, this clone turned up a few times. The chain uses TRBV27 and TRBJ1-2, with 7 bases lining up with TRBD1. The CDR3 is made up of 13 amino acids. Germline V lookup: CDR1 MNHEY, CDR2 SMNVEV (reference sequence). V lost 4 bases, J lost 4 bases, and 3 bases stayed unmatched. CDR3 nucleotide sequence: TGTGCCAGCAGTTCACAGGGGCCCTATGGCTACACCTTC. It yields the protein CASSSQGPYGYTF.

The rearrangement links TRBV11-2 to TRBJ1-2, with TRBD1 matching over 8 bases. The CDR3 spans 14 residues. Per germline, CDR1 SGHAT and CDR2 FQNNGV. V trimming: 7 bases; J trimming: 0 bases; junction bases outside the gene matches: 4. This CDR3 reads CASNPTGANYGYTF. CDR3 bases: TGTGCCAGCAACCCGACAGGGGCTAACTATGGCTACACCTTC.

The chain joins TRBV2 to TRBJ1-2; a possible D gene is TRBD1 (6 bases). Germline CDR1 is SNHLY and CDR2 is FYNNEI. This CDR3 contains 14 residues. With 7 bases removed from V and 3 bases from J, the gap between germline ends came to 15 bases. The CDR3 reads CASTGQGTYYGYTF. CDR3 coding DNA: TGTGCCAGCACCGGGCAGGGGACCTACTATGGCTACACCTTC.

This clone appeared a few times. This chain joins TRBV11-2 and TRBJ1-1, with 7 positions matching TRBD1. The CDR3 has 13 amino acids. From germline, CDR1 is SGHAT and CDR2 FQNNGV. After removal of 5 bases from V and 5 bases from J, the junction contained 5 bases not matched to a gene. The CDR3 loop reads CASSPGTVTEAFF. CDR3 DNA sequence: TGTGCCAGCAGCCCGGGGACAGTGACTGAAGCTTTCTTT.

The chain employs TRBV15 and TRBJ2-1; D is uncertain. Trimming stripped 1 base from V and 6 bases from J, with 4 bases between. The germline CDR1 and CDR2 sequences are LNHNV and YYDKDF (reference sequence). The CDR3 sequence is 12 residues long. CDR3 sequence (DNA): TGTGCCACCAGCAGAGGAGTCAATGAGCAGTTCTTC. Its protein product is CATSRGVNEQFF. The full variable domain, with the rest looked up from reference TRBV15 and TRBJ2-1, is DAMVIQNPRYQVTQFGKPVTLSCSQTLNHNVMYWYQQKSSQAPKLLFHYYDKDFNNEADTPDNFQSRRPNTSFCFLDIRSPGLGDTAMYLCATSRGVNEQFFGPGTRLTVL.

The chain links TRBV2 to TRBJ2-7; 11 positions match TRBD1. Germline loops: CDR1 SNHLY, CDR2 FYNNEI. The V segment lost 0 bases and the J segment 6 bases; nucleotides outside the gene matches: 4. This CDR3 comprises 15 residues. Here the CDR3 DNA reads TGTGCCAGCAGTGAAGCGGGGACAGGGGGGCTCGAGCAGTACTTC. Protein sequence: CASSEAGTGGLEQYF. The full variable domain, rest sourced from reference TRBV2 and TRBJ2-7, is EPEVTQTPSHQVTQMGQEVILRCVPISNHLYFYWYRQILGQKVEFLVSFYNNEISEKSEIFDDQFSVERPDGSNFTLKIRSTKLEDSAMYFCASSEAGTGGLEQYFGPGTRLTVT.

The chain uses TRBV7-9 and TRBJ2-1; 9 nucleotides align to TRBD2. Germline CDR1 is SEHNR and CDR2 is FQNEAQ (reference sequence). With V trimmed by 5 bases and J by 2 bases, 4 bases remained unmatched. CDR3 length equals 15 residues. The CDR3 DNA follows: TGTGCCAGCAGCCAGCGGGAGGACCCCTACAATGAGCAGTTCTTC. It translates to CASSQREDPYNEQFF.

V and J are TRBV5-1 and TRBJ2-7, with a possible D match to TRBD2 (5 bases). V was cut by 1 base and J by 7 bases, with 6 bases left in between. The CDR3 runs 11 residues. CDR1 and CDR2 (germline): SGHRS, YFSETQ. The CDR3 DNA reads as TGCGCCAGCAGCTTGAGGGAGGAGCAGTACTTC. Protein product: CASSLREEQYF.

The rearrangement uses TRBV4-1 and TRBJ1-5, with TRBD1 matching 8 bases. The length of the CDR3 is 17 residues. Germline values: CDR1 MGHRA, CDR2 YSYEKL. Trimming removed 0 bases from V and 5 bases from J; junction bases left unmatched: 9. The CDR3, as DNA: TGCGCCAGCAGCCAAGATGGGCGGCAGGGGGCTTATCAGCCCCAGCATTTT. The encoded protein is CASSQDGRQGAYQPQHF.

This rearrangement joins TRBV2 to TRBJ1-2; the D is unclear. Per germline, CDR1 SNHLY and CDR2 FYNNEI. The CDR3 loop spans 15 amino acids. Trimming took off 1 base at V and 4 bases at J, with 13 bases between the two ends. Written as DNA, the CDR3 is TGTGCCAGCAGTGAAGAGCCTACAGAGACCTATGGCTACACCTTC. This sequence encodes CASSEEPTETYGYTF.

J is TRBJ1-2 and V is TRBV2; D not resolved. With 6 bases removed from V and 5 bases from J, the gap between germline ends came to 13 bases. The CDR3 consists of 13 residues. Germline V gene lookup returns CDR1 SNHLY and CDR2 FYNNEI. In DNA form, the CDR3 reads TGTGCCAGCAGGCTACAGATGCCTTATGGCTACACCTTC. Translated: CASRLQMPYGYTF.

The chain carries TRBV28 and TRBJ2-7, with D unclear. Germline-derived CDR1 and CDR2 are MDHEN and SYDVKM. The CDR3 consists of 14 residues. With 5 bases removed from V and 5 bases from J, the gap between germline ends came to 16 bases. The CDR3 loop reads CASSRMRGSDEQYF. CDR3 DNA sequence: TGTGCCAGCAGTAGAATGAGAGGTTCTGACGAGCAGTACTTC.

The CDR3, as DNA: TGTGCCAGCGGAGGTAACTATGGCTACACCTTC. This codes for CASGGNYGYTF. The chain employs TRBV28 and TRBJ1-2; D gene unclear. The germline CDR1 and CDR2 sequences are MDHEN and SYDVKM. V lost 8 bases, J lost 1 base, and 5 bases lay in between. This CDR3 has 11 residues.

This clone was counted between two and nine times. The chain is built from TRBV15 and TRBJ1-2, with a possible D match to TRBD1 (6 bases). Germline V gene data show CDR1 as LNHNV and CDR2 as YYDKDF (reference sequence). V lost 0 bases to trimming and J lost 4 bases, with 18 bases between them. CDR3 length: 17 amino acids. CDR3 protein: CATSRDLDSRRPYGYTF. The CDR3 DNA reads TGTGCCACCAGCAGAGATCTGGACAGCCGAAGACCCTATGGCTACACCTTC.

The table lists this clone with a count of one. The J gene is TRBJ1-1, the V gene TRBV7-2; 8 nucleotides align to TRBD1. Trimming cost V 4 bases and J 2 bases; bases outside gene matches: 6. CDR3 size: 15 residues. The germline V gene encodes CDR1 SGHTA and CDR2 FQGNSA. The CDR3 bases are TGTGCCAGCAGCTACACACAGGGGGTTAACACTGAAGCTTTCTTT. Translated, it gives CASSYTQGVNTEAFF. The variable domain in full, completed from reference TRBV7-2 and TRBJ1-1, reads GAGVSQSPSNKVTEKGKDVELRCDPISGHTALYWYRQSLGQGLEFLIYFQGNSAPDKSGLPSDRFSAERTGGSVSTLTIQRTQQEDSAVYLCASSYTQGVNTEAFFGQGTRLTVV.

V gene TRBV7-8 combines with J gene TRBJ2-2; TRBD2 matches at 11 bases. This CDR3 comprises 16 residues. Germline-derived CDR1 and CDR2 are SGHVS and FQNEAQ. Trimming took 5 bases from V and 5 from J; bases not matched to a gene: 7. The DNA of the CDR3 is TGTGCCAGCAGCATTACTAGCGGGAGTGATACCGGGGAGCTGTTTTTT. Translation: CASSITSGSDTGELFF.

V usage is TRBV2 and J usage is TRBJ2-5; D is perhaps TRBD2 (5 bases). V lost 5 bases to trimming and J lost 3 bases, with 13 bases between them. Germline V gene data show CDR1 as SNHLY and CDR2 as FYNNEI. CDR3 size: 14 residues. The CDR3 bases are TGTGCCAGCAGTACCCCCCGGGGAAAAGAGACCCAGTACTTC. As protein: CASSTPRGKETQYF.

The rearrangement joins TRBV7-3 to TRBJ2-1, with a possible D match to TRBD1 (6 bases). The CDR3 is 13 residues long. CDR1 and CDR2 from the germline V gene are SGHTA and FQGTGA. V dropped 2 bases and J dropped 4 bases, with 6 bases sitting between them. The CDR3 DNA reads as TGTGCCAGCAGCTTACAGGGGTACAATGAGCAGTTCTTC. It specifies CASSLQGYNEQFF.

The sample holds a few counts of this clone. The gene calls are TRBV6-1 and TRBJ1-1, with TRBD1 matching over 11 bases. The CDR3 consists of 14 residues. V lost 6 bases to trimming and J lost 1 base; unmatched junction nucleotides: 1. From germline, CDR1 is MNHNS and CDR2 SASEGT. CDR3 sequence reads: CASRDRGRNTEAFF. CDR3 nucleotides: TGTGCCAGCAGGGACAGGGGGCGGAACACTGAAGCTTTCTTT.

The chain couples TRBV9 to TRBJ2-5; 12 bases are a match to TRBD2. CDR3 length equals 17 residues. Trimming took 0 bases from V and 2 from J; bases not matched to a gene: 5. Germline CDR1 SGDLS, CDR2 YYNGEE. The CDR3 nucleotides are TGTGCCAGCAGCGTAGGACTAGCGGGGGACGCACAAGAGACCCAGTACTTC. It yields the protein CASSVGLAGDAQETQYF.

This clone was recorded only once. The V call is TRBV4-1, the J call TRBJ2-7; D remains ambiguous. Germline V gene sequence: CDR1 MGHRA, CDR2 YSYEKL. V was trimmed by 0 bases and J by 6 bases, leaving 12 bases between them. This CDR3 contains 14 residues. The DNA for the CDR3 is TGCGCCAGCAGCCAAGAGGCGGCAATCAGCGAGCAGTACTTC. Translation gives CASSQEAAISEQYF.

This clone was picked up one time. V gene TRBV11-3 combines with J gene TRBJ2-2, with D possibly being TRBD2 (6 bases). The CDR3 extends over 16 amino acids. Germline V gene data show CDR1 as SGHNT and CDR2 as YENEEA. V was trimmed by 0 bases and J by 0 bases, leaving 8 bases between them. CDR3 nucleotide sequence: TGTGCCAGCAGCTTAGAGGGGGGATCGAACACCGGGGAGCTGTTTTTT. Its translation is CASSLEGGSNTGELFF.